These 32 T cell receptor beta chains were all obtained from the same sample, sequenced in a study of blood T cell repertoires in COVID-19. Only in-frame clones appear in the TCRdb table, and some are missing; sequencing was by immunoSEQ multiplex PCR. The sample holds 540,000 or so clones, 85% to 90% seen once. Sequenced input: peripheral blood. All receptors come from a woman aged 45-65 years with COVID-19, enrolled during active disease.

This chain joins TRBV14 and TRBJ2-7; D gene unclear. CDR3 length equals 14 residues. CDR1 is SGHDN and CDR2 is FVKESK in the germline V gene. Trimming removed 4 bases at V and 5 bases at J, with 15 bases between. This chain's CDR3 is CASSRALRSHEQYF. In DNA, the CDR3 is TGTGCCAGCAGCCGCGCTTTGAGAAGCCACGAGCAGTACTTC.

The chain uses TRBV10-3 and TRBJ1-2; TRBD1 matches 8 bases. J was trimmed by 8 bases and V by 4 bases; bases with no gene match: 12. There are 15 residues in the CDR3. Germline CDR1 reads ENHRY; CDR2 reads SYGVKD. The CDR3 sequence: CAISGGQAGLPGYTF. The CDR3 DNA sequence: TGTGCCATCAGTGGGGGACAGGCTGGGCTCCCCGGCTACACCTTC.

This chain connects TRBV2 to TRBJ1-2; D is uncertain. Trimming took off 3 bases at V and 0 bases at J, with 8 bases between the two ends. In germline, CDR1 is SNHLY, CDR2 FYNNEI. CDR3 length equals 14 residues. CDR3 nucleotides: TGTGCCAGCAGTGATTGGACTCCTAACTATGGCTACACCTTC. This codes for CASSDWTPNYGYTF.

V gene TRBV19 combines with J gene TRBJ1-4; no definite D call. CDR1 is LNHDA and CDR2 is SQIVND in the germline V gene (reference sequence). The CDR3 loop spans 15 amino acids. V lost 6 bases, J lost 3 bases, and 14 bases lay in between. The CDR3 loop reads CASRRQLGANEKLFF. CDR3 in DNA: TGTGCCAGTAGACGACAATTAGGTGCTAATGAAAAACTGTTTTTT.

DNA of the CDR3: TGTGCCAGCAGCCCTGACGGGACTCTGAGCGACTATGGCTACACCTTC. This sequence encodes CASSPDGTLSDYGYTF. This rearrangement joins TRBV6-6 to TRBJ1-2; D perhaps matches TRBD1 (5 bases). The germline gives CDR1 MNHNY, CDR2 SVGAGI (reference sequence). The CDR3 length is 16 residues. Trimming pared 6 bases from V and 3 bases from J, leaving 20 bases between.

This chain uses TRBV10-3 with TRBJ2-4, with 8 bases matching TRBD2. The CDR3 runs 14 residues. The V segment lost 4 bases and the J segment 5 bases; nucleotides outside the gene matches: 4. The germline CDR1 and CDR2 sequences are ENHRY and SYGVKD. The DNA of the CDR3 is TGTGCCATCAGTGCAGCGGGGGACCAAAACATTCAGTACTTC. Residues: CAISAAGDQNIQYF.

The chain links TRBV9 to TRBJ1-6; D is perhaps TRBD1 (6 bases). CDR3 length: 15 amino acids. Germline values: CDR1 SGDLS, CDR2 YYNGEE. V lost 4 bases, J lost 9 bases, and 17 bases lay in between. The CDR3 is CASSLYSEGGSPLHF. The CDR3 DNA reads as TGTGCCAGCAGCCTCTACTCGGAAGGGGGTTCACCCCTCCACTTT.

The genes are TRBV21-1 and TRBJ2-7; the table's D call TRBD2 went unverified against the DNA. TRBV21-1 is flagged as a pseudogene. The CDR3 is made up of 16 amino acids. CDR3 region: CASTGPGGVNSYEQYF. CDR3 in DNA: TGTGCCAGCACCGGCCCGGGGGGGGTGAACTCCTACGAGCAGTACTTC.

A single count supports this clone. The genes are TRBV5-1 and TRBJ1-6; D ambiguous. Trimming stripped 0 bases from V and 7 bases from J, with 5 bases between. Germline CDR1 SGHRS, CDR2 YFSETQ. The CDR3 is made up of 13 amino acids. CDR3 amino acids: CASSLAVNSPLHF. The CDR3 DNA reads TGCGCCAGCAGCTTGGCCGTGAATTCACCCCTCCACTTT.

The V and J genes are TRBV28 and TRBJ2-1; the D is unclear. This CDR3 has 12 amino acids. The germline V and J ends were trimmed by 7 bases and 7 bases, with 11 bases remaining between them. Germline V lookup: CDR1 MDHEN, CDR2 SYDVKM. The CDR3 region has the DNA TGTGCCAGCACCCCATACGGGAATGAGCAGTTCTTC. Protein sequence: CASTPYGNEQFF.

This chain connects TRBV21-1 to TRBJ1-1. TRBV21-1 is listed as a pseudogene. The CDR3 has 16 residues. This chain's CDR3 is CASSKVEGSMNTEAFF. DNA of the CDR3: TGTGCCAGCAGCAAAGTGGAGGGCAGTATGAACACTGAAGCTTTCTTT.

V gene TRBV7-9 combines with J gene TRBJ2-2; no clear D gene. The ends were cut back, 4 bases at V and 11 bases at J, with 11 bases in the middle. Germline V gene lookup returns CDR1 SEHNR and CDR2 FQNEAQ (reference sequence). This CDR3 has 12 amino acids. Written as DNA, the CDR3 is TGTGCCAGCAGCTACAGCATTGATGAGCTGTTTTTT. It specifies CASSYSIDELFF.

The chain couples TRBV2 to TRBJ2-4; D uncertain. V lost 3 bases to trimming and J lost 11 bases, with 11 bases between them. CDR1 is SNHLY, CDR2 FYNNEI, per germline. The CDR3 sequence is 12 residues long. Here the CDR3 DNA reads TGTGCCAGCAGTGATAACAGTTTCTTTCAGTACTTC. Translation gives CASSDNSFFQYF.

This chain connects TRBV29-1 to TRBJ2-1; 9 bases match TRBD2. Trimming took 3 bases from V and 10 from J; bases not matched to a gene: 7. This CDR3 comprises 13 residues. The V gene's germline CDR1 is SQVTM and CDR2 ANQGSEA. The CDR3 here is CSVDIAGAREQFF. DNA of the CDR3: TGCAGCGTTGATATAGCGGGGGCTCGGGAGCAGTTCTTC.

The chain combines TRBV27 with TRBJ1-1; no definite D call. CDR3 size: 13 residues. The ends were cut back, 8 bases at V and 5 bases at J, with 15 bases in the middle. The V gene's germline CDR1 is MNHEY and CDR2 SMNVEV (reference sequence). The CDR3 region has the DNA TGTGCCAGCCGGGATAACTCCTTGACTGAAGCTTTCTTT. Protein: CASRDNSLTEAFF.

Notes on this clone: Other nucleotide sequences from this sample produce the same CDR3. The chain carries TRBV2 and TRBJ2-7; D remains unclear. V was cut by 3 bases and J by 0 bases, with 3 bases left in between. The germline gives CDR1 SNHLY, CDR2 FYNNEI. This CDR3 has 12 residues. The CDR3 reads CASSDSSYEQYF. DNA of the CDR3: TGTGCCAGCAGTGACAGCTCCTACGAGCAGTACTTC.

The sample holds one count of this clone. CDR3 protein: CASSGVTGAQETQYF. The CDR3 bases are TGTGCCAGCAGTGGGGTGACAGGGGCCCAAGAGACCCAGTACTTC. The rearrangement joins TRBV28 to TRBJ2-5; 8 positions agree with TRBD1. The CDR3 length is 15 residues. J was trimmed by 1 base and V by 5 bases; bases with no gene match: 6. In germline, CDR1 is MDHEN, CDR2 SYDVKM.

The chain recombines TRBV29-1 with TRBJ2-7, with TRBD1 identical over 7 bases. The ends lost 5 bases at V and 2 bases at J; junction bases unmatched: 6. The CDR3 is 13 amino acids. Germline V gene sequence: CDR1 SQVTM, CDR2 ANQGSEA. The CDR3 coding sequence is TGCAGCGTTTCAATCACAGGGGCCTACGAGCAGTACTTC. This sequence encodes CSVSITGAYEQYF.

This sequence joins TRBV30 and TRBJ1-2; 7 bases match TRBD1. This CDR3 region has 14 residues. Germline-derived CDR1 and CDR2 are GTSNPN and SVGIG (reference sequence). The ends lost 3 bases at V and 4 bases at J; junction bases unmatched: 8. CDR3 in amino acids: CAWRVTGDAYGYTF. The CDR3 region has the DNA TGTGCCTGGAGAGTTACAGGGGATGCCTATGGCTACACCTTC.

The V gene is TRBV7-9, the J gene TRBJ1-2; D is perhaps TRBD1 (5 bases). Germline assignment: CDR1 SEHNR and CDR2 FQNEAQ (reference sequence). The ends were cut back, 3 bases at V and 0 bases at J, with 8 bases in the middle. The length of the CDR3 is 14 residues. CDR3 sequence: CASSFRAANYGYTF. DNA for the CDR3: TGTGCCAGCAGCTTCAGGGCTGCTAACTATGGCTACACCTTC.

V and J are TRBV12-3 or TRBV12-4 and TRBJ1-2, with D perhaps TRBD1 (5 bases). The CDR3 covers 13 residues. Trimming took 8 bases from V and 5 from J, leaving 15 bases between them. CDR3 loop: CASRDSSRYGYTF. CDR3 nucleotides: TGTGCCAGCCGGGACTCGTCGCGGTATGGCTACACCTTC.

The chain carries TRBV6-6 and TRBJ2-5; 12 positions agree with TRBD2. J gave up 4 bases and V 5 bases, and 11 bases lay outside the gene matches. This CDR3 comprises 17 residues. Looked up from germline, CDR1 is MNHNY and CDR2 is SVGAGI (reference sequence). DNA for the CDR3: TGTGCCAGCAGTCCCCGAGGACTAGCGGGGCGTCCAGAGACCCAGTACTTC. Translating gives CASSPRGLAGRPETQYF.

J is TRBJ1-5 and V is TRBV19; TRBD1 matches at 10 bases. The germline gives CDR1 LNHDA, CDR2 SQIVND (reference sequence). The CDR3 spans 16 residues. After removal of 7 bases from V and 5 bases from J, the junction contained 11 bases not matched to a gene. The CDR3 is CASTRKGQGLYQPQHF. CDR3 nucleotide sequence: TGTGCCAGTACCCGAAAGGGACAGGGGCTCTATCAGCCCCAGCATTTT.

The J gene is TRBJ1-6, the V gene TRBV11-2; 7 nucleotides line up with TRBD1. V lost 5 bases to trimming and J lost 11 bases; unmatched junction nucleotides: 6. In germline, CDR1 is SGHAT, CDR2 FQNNGV. This CDR3 comprises 13 residues. CDR3 loop: CASSLDRDAPLHF. CDR3 bases: TGTGCCAGCAGCCTCGACAGGGACGCACCCCTCCACTTT.

V and J are TRBV12-3 or TRBV12-4 and TRBJ2-5; maybe TRBD2 (5 bases). The CDR3 extends over 12 amino acids. V lost 4 bases, J lost 5 bases, and 8 bases lay in between. CDR3 nucleotide sequence: TGTGCCAGCAGTTATCCGGGGGAGACCCAGTACTTC. Its translation: CASSYPGETQYF.

In DNA form, the CDR3 reads TGTGCCAGCAGTTACCGGGGAGGGGCAGATACGCAGTATTTT. As protein: CASSYRGGADTQYF. The chain carries TRBV6-6 and TRBJ2-3, with 7 bases that match TRBD2. There are 14 residues in the CDR3. V lost 2 bases, J lost 4 bases, and 3 bases stayed unmatched. Per the germline V gene, CDR1 is MNHNY and CDR2 is SVGAGI (reference sequence).

This clone was detected only once. The genes are TRBV19 and TRBJ2-1, with a possible D match to TRBD1 (5 bases). Trimming removed 3 bases from V and 0 bases from J, with 12 bases in between. The CDR3 length is 16 residues. Germline values: CDR1 LNHDA, CDR2 SQIVND (reference sequence). As DNA, the CDR3 is TGTGCCAGTAGTATCTTCACAGGATACTCCTACAATGAGCAGTTCTTC. This gives the protein CASSIFTGYSYNEQFF.

This rearrangement joins TRBV9 to TRBJ1-6, with D unresolved. Germline V gene data show CDR1 as SGDLS and CDR2 as YYNGEE. The CDR3 contains 14 residues. V lost 5 bases, J lost 10 bases, and 16 bases lay in between. The CDR3 sequence is CASRTHVSGSPLHF. As DNA, the CDR3 is TGTGCCAGCAGGACACACGTTAGCGGCTCACCCCTCCACTTT.

This chain joins TRBV11-2 and TRBJ2-7, with unresolved D. Germline lookup yields CDR1 SGHAT and CDR2 FQNNGV. CDR3 length: 15 residues. With 0 bases removed from V and 2 bases from J, the gap between germline ends came to 11 bases. The CDR3 DNA reads as TGTGCCAGCAGCTTAGAAAGCCACGAGGCCTACGAGCAGTACTTC. The encoded protein is CASSLESHEAYEQYF.

This chain links TRBV18 with TRBJ1-1; possible D gene TRBD1, 5 bases. Deletions cut 1 base from V and 3 bases from J, with 15 bases between. Germline assignment: CDR1 KGHSH and CDR2 LQKENI. The length of the CDR3 is 16 residues. CDR3 sequence: CASSPQQEVRHTEAFF. For the CDR3, the DNA is TGTGCCAGCTCACCACAACAGGAAGTTAGACACACTGAAGCTTTCTTT.

The chain has TRBV7-9 and TRBJ1-1; 9 bases map to TRBD1. CDR3 length equals 13 residues. V lost 6 bases and J lost 11; bases outside the gene matches: 10. CDR1 is SEHNR and CDR2 is FQNEAQ in the germline V gene (reference sequence). CDR3 in DNA: TGTGCCAGCAGAATGGGGAACGACAGGGGGGCTTTCTTT. Translating gives CASRMGNDRGAFF.

J is TRBJ1-5 and V is TRBV4-1; 10 bases match TRBD1. CDR1 is MGHRA, CDR2 YSYEKL, per germline. CDR3 length: 18 residues. The V segment lost 3 bases and the J segment 0 bases; nucleotides outside the gene matches: 8. CDR3 loop: CASSQAGTGADSNQPQHF. In DNA, the CDR3 is TGCGCCAGCAGCCAGGCCGGGACAGGGGCCGATAGCAATCAGCCCCAGCATTTT.